This T cell receptor beta chain was sequenced for a study of T cell responses to AZD1222 COVID-19 vaccine. Notes on the study in general: Baseline antibody screening turned up just a handful of seropositive AZD1222 recipients. Two doses of AZD1222 preceded a rise in Spike-specific TCR breadth and depth. Targets within unmutated variant regions were reportedly found for nearly half of spike-specific TCRs. Vaccine-related CD4 TCRs covered spike, predominating at 160-218 and 743-854.

Germline V gene sequence: CDR1 WSHSY, CDR2 SAAADI. The CDR3 runs to 14 residues. The V gene end was trimmed by 11 bases and the J gene end by 1 base; junction bases not matched to a gene: 2. This table comes from immunoSEQ multiplex PCR, and its TCRdb copy is limited to in-frame clones, with some not included. The profile shows tens of thousands of clones, just over 85% of them singletons. This clone was recorded once. Its antigen is not identified. The specimen comprised peripheral blood, sampled on day 0 of MenACWY control vaccination. J is TRBJ2-1 and V is TRBV10-2; TRBD2 aligns across 13 bases. This TCR was sampled from an adult in good health. The CDR3 DNA is TGCGCCTCGGGACTAGCGGGATCCTACAATGAGCAGTTCTTC. It translates to CASGLAGSYNEQFF.